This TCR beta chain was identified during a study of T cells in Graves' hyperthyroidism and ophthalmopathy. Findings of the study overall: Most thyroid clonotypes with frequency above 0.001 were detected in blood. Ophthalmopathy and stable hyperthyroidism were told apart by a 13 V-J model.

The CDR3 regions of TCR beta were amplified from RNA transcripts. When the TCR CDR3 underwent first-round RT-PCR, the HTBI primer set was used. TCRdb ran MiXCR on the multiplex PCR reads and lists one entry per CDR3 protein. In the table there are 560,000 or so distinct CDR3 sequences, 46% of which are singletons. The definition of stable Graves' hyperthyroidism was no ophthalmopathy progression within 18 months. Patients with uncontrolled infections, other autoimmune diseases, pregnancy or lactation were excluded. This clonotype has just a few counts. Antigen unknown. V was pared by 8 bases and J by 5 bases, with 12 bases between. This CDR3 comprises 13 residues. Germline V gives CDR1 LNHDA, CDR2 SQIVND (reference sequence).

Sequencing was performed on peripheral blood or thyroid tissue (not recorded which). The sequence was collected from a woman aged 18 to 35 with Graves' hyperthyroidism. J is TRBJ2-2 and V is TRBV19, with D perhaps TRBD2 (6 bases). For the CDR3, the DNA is TGTGCCAGTTTTCCGGGGGTGACCGGGGAGCTGTTTTTT. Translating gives CASFPGVTGELFF.